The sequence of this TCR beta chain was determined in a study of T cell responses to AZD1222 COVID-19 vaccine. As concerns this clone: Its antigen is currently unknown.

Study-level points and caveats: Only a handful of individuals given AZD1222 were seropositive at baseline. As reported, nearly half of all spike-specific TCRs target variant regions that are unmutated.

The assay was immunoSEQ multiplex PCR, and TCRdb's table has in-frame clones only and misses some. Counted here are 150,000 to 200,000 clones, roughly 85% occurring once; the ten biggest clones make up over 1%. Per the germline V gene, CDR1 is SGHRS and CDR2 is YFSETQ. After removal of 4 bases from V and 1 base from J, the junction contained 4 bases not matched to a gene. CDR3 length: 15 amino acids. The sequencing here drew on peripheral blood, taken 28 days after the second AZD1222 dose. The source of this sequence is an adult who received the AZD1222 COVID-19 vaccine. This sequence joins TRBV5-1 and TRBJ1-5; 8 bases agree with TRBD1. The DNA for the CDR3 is TGCGCCAGCAGCGTCACAGGGGGAAGCAATCAGCCCCAGCATTTT. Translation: CASSVTGGSNQPQHF.